This passage covers 32 T cell receptor beta chains from one sample sequenced in a study of blood T cells in healthy people across ages. A second PCR of 7 to 11 cycles used a sample-barcoded 5' primer and a J-beta primer mix. TCRdb used MiXCR to reprocess the 5' RACE reads, holding one entry per CDR3 protein. Of around 1.1 million distinct CDR3 sequences listed, 35% to 45% are singletons. Sequencing was performed on blood. The receptor set was obtained from a man between 18 and 35 years old in good health.

This clonotype was counted between two and nine times. This rearrangement joins TRBV12-3 or TRBV12-4 to TRBJ1-2; weak D call: TRBD1 (5 bases). The CDR3 runs to 13 residues. Trimming stripped 7 bases from V and 4 bases from J, with 13 bases between. The CDR3 nucleotides read TGTGCCAGCACCGACAGCATTATCTATGGCTACACCTTC. It translates to CASTDSIIYGYTF.

The chain has TRBV25-1 and TRBJ1-1, with TRBD1 matching 8 bases. The germline V gene encodes CDR1 MGHDK and CDR2 SYGVNS. CDR3 size: 16 residues. J lost 3 bases, V lost 6 bases, and 12 bases had no gene match. CDR3 in amino acids: CASRSPGRGPYTEAFF. The CDR3 nucleotides read TGTGCCAGCAGATCACCTGGCAGGGGGCCCTACACTGAAGCTTTCTTT.

This clonotype was seen a handful of times. CDR3 DNA sequence: TGTGCCAGCAGCTTTTGGGGCAGGGGATACGAGCAGTACTTC. It codes for CASSFWGRGYEQYF. The V call is TRBV5-4, the J call TRBJ2-7; D might be TRBD1 (6 bases). The CDR3 covers 14 residues. The germline V gene encodes CDR1 SGHNT and CDR2 YYREEE (reference sequence). V dropped 2 bases and J dropped 4 bases, with 13 bases sitting between them.

This clonotype was seen only a few times. This chain joins TRBV12-3 or TRBV12-4 and TRBJ2-3; tentative D call: TRBD2 (6 bases). V was pared by 6 bases and J by 6 bases, with 16 bases between. The CDR3 has 14 residues. DNA of the CDR3: TGTGCCAGCAGCCGCGGGGATCTTCAGGATACGCAGTATTTT. Translated: CASSRGDLQDTQYF.

This clonotype occurred many times. This chain uses TRBV29-1 with TRBJ2-2; D is ambiguous. The CDR3 spans 14 residues. V gave up 3 bases and J gave up 0 bases, with 8 bases separating them. CDR1 and CDR2 (germline): SQVTM, ANQGSEA. CDR3 sequence reads: CSVEWAPNTGELFF. As DNA, the CDR3 is TGCAGCGTTGAGTGGGCACCGAACACCGGGGAGCTGTTTTTT.

This chain joins TRBV28 and TRBJ1-2; D is unclear. This CDR3 has 12 amino acids. CDR1 and CDR2 from the germline V gene are MDHEN and SYDVKM. Trimming left V 4 bases short and J 4 bases short, with 7 bases between. The CDR3: CASSYWGYGYTF. In DNA form, the CDR3 reads TGTGCCAGCAGTTACTGGGGCTATGGCTACACCTTC.

This clonotype was detected only a few times. This chain joins TRBV6-2 or TRBV6-3 and TRBJ1-3; D is unclear. V lost 5 bases and J 0 bases, leaving 8 bases between the germline ends. Germline CDR1 is MNHEY and CDR2 is SVGEGT. The CDR3 is made up of 14 amino acids. CDR3 nucleotide sequence: TGTGCCAGCAGTATAAAGACCTCTGGAAACACCATATATTTT. Amino acids: CASSIKTSGNTIYF.

V is TRBV20-1 and J is TRBJ2-5; 10 nucleotides line up with TRBD2. V dropped 1 base and J dropped 11; count of bases not matched to a gene: 16. The CDR3 totals 16 residues. Per the germline V gene, CDR1 is DFQATT and CDR2 is SNEGSKA (reference sequence). The chain's CDR3 is CSARAISGGLLNEQYF. The DNA of the CDR3 is TGCAGTGCTAGAGCTATTAGCGGGGGGTTACTCAATGAGCAGTACTTC.

The rearrangement links TRBV12-3 or TRBV12-4 to TRBJ2-3; 14 bases align to TRBD2. The J segment lost 0 bases and the V segment lost 5 bases, leaving 4 bases of the junction unmatched. There are 17 residues in the CDR3. CDR3 bases: TGTGCCAGCAGTGATAGACTAGCGGGGGGGAGCACAGATACGCAGTATTTT. Protein product: CASSDRLAGGSTDTQYF.

In its sample, this clonotype was seen many times. CDR3 nucleotide sequence: TGCAGCGTTGAGGCAGCCTCCTATGGCTACACCTTC. This gives the protein CSVEAASYGYTF. V usage is TRBV29-1 and J usage is TRBJ1-2; D is unclear. Germline-derived CDR1 and CDR2 are SQVTM and ANQGSEA. The CDR3 loop spans 12 amino acids. Between the trimmed V and J ends, which lost 3 bases and 4 bases, there was a span of 9 bases.

This clonotype was picked up a small number of times. CDR3 coding DNA: TGTGCCAGCAGCCCGGGACAGATAGATCAGCCCCAGCATTTT. It specifies CASSPGQIDQPQHF. The chain combines TRBV9 with TRBJ1-5; 7 bases are a match to TRBD1. The germline V gene encodes CDR1 SGDLS and CDR2 YYNGEE. This CDR3 is built from 14 residues. V was clipped by 4 bases and J by 5 bases; unmatched bases: 6.

V gene TRBV20-1 combines with J gene TRBJ1-2; 9 nucleotides align to TRBD1. This CDR3 is built from 13 residues. Germline loops: CDR1 DFQATT, CDR2 SNEGSKA (reference sequence). V was pared by 6 bases and J by 8 bases, with 10 bases of the junction left unmatched. This chain's CDR3 is CSALDRGDGGYTF. As DNA, the CDR3 is TGCAGTGCACTGGACAGGGGAGACGGCGGCTACACCTTC.

The J gene is TRBJ2-3, the V gene TRBV20-1; D is uncertain. Germline CDR1 and CDR2: DFQATT and SNEGSKA (reference sequence). This CDR3 has 14 residues. The V gene lost 3 bases and the J gene lost 0 bases, with 10 bases spanning the gap. CDR3 nucleotides: TGCAGTGCTAGGAGTATGTGGAGCACAGATACGCAGTATTTT. Translated, it gives CSARSMWSTDTQYF.

The V and J genes are TRBV3-1 and TRBJ1-5, with 7 positions matching TRBD1. Germline V gene sequence: CDR1 LGHDT, CDR2 YNNKEL (reference sequence). The CDR3 length is 14 residues. V lost 2 bases and J lost 9; bases outside the gene matches: 7. CDR3 DNA sequence: TGTGCCAGCAGCCAAACAGGGGCCATCTCGCCCCAGCATTTT. This gives the protein CASSQTGAISPQHF.

This clonotype appeared a few times. One end of the junction varies from germline; a read error may be responsible. This chain links TRBV4-1 with TRBJ1-1, with 9 bases lining up with TRBD1. CDR3 length: 16 amino acids. Germline assignment: CDR1 MGHRA and CDR2 YSYEKL. Here the CDR3 reads CASSQEGNRGRVGAFF. The CDR3 coding sequence is TGCGCCAGTAGCCAAGAAGGAAACAGGGGGCGAGTAGGAGCTTTCTTT.

V gene TRBV27 combines with J gene TRBJ2-5; D possibly uses TRBD1 or TRBD2 (7 bases each). CDR3 length: 17 amino acids. V dropped 2 bases and J dropped 11 bases, with 27 bases sitting between them. Looked up from germline, CDR1 is MNHEY and CDR2 is SMNVEV (reference sequence). CDR3 sequence reads: CASSLGTGTAGNNEQYF. In DNA form, the CDR3 reads TGTGCCAGCAGTTTAGGAACCGGGACAGCGGGGAACAATGAGCAGTACTTC.

The J gene is TRBJ2-5, the V gene TRBV4-1; tentative D call: TRBD2 (6 bases). CDR1 is MGHRA and CDR2 is YSYEKL in the germline V gene. This CDR3 has 15 residues. V dropped 0 bases and J dropped 1 base, with 9 bases sitting between them. CDR3 protein: CASSQEPGVQETQYF. For the CDR3, the DNA is TGCGCCAGCAGCCAAGAACCGGGAGTCCAAGAGACCCAGTACTTC.

The chain recombines TRBV28 with TRBJ1-5, with D possibly being TRBD1 (5 bases). The CDR3 runs 13 residues. The germline V gene encodes CDR1 MDHEN and CDR2 SYDVKM. The V end was cut by 8 bases, the J end by 7 bases, with 15 bases between. CDR3 DNA: TGTGCCAGCCAGGACCCCAGGGACCAGCCCCAGCATTTT. Protein product: CASQDPRDQPQHF.

The chain couples TRBV6-4 to TRBJ2-7; D gene unclear. Trimming removed 7 bases at V and 6 bases at J, with 16 bases between. In germline, CDR1 is MRHNA, CDR2 SNTAGT. The CDR3 covers 13 residues. The CDR3 here is CASTRTAIGEQYF. The CDR3 DNA sequence: TGTGCCAGCACTAGGACGGCGATTGGCGAGCAGTACTTC.

The chain employs TRBV9 and TRBJ2-2, with 10 bases fitting TRBD2. Germline values: CDR1 SGDLS, CDR2 YYNGEE. The CDR3 is 16 residues long. After removal of 3 bases from V and 4 bases from J, the junction contained 6 bases not matched to a gene. The CDR3 bases are TGTGCCAGCAGCGGAACTAGCGGGGACCGCACCGGGGAGCTGTTTTTT. Translated: CASSGTSGDRTGELFF.

This clonotype was detected once. The rearrangement links TRBV2 to TRBJ1-4, with D tentatively TRBD1 (5 bases). Germline CDR1 SNHLY, CDR2 FYNNEI. This CDR3 spans 15 amino acids. V dropped 7 bases and J dropped 4 bases, with 16 bases sitting between them. As DNA, the CDR3 is TGTGCCAGCATTGAGAGCCCAGGGAATAATGAAAAACTGTTTTTT. Protein sequence: CASIESPGNNEKLFF.

The rearrangement links TRBV7-2 to TRBJ2-1; D possibly corresponds to TRBD2 (5 bases). The CDR3 totals 11 residues. Germline CDR1 reads SGHTA; CDR2 reads FQGNSA. Between the trimmed V and J ends, which lost 5 bases and 8 bases, there was a span of 7 bases. The CDR3 DNA reads TGTGCCAGCAGCCAGCGGCATGAGCAGTTCTTC. Translation: CASSQRHEQFF.

The chain uses TRBV20-1 and TRBJ2-1; TRBD2 aligns across 14 bases. Trimming cost V 1 base and J 2 bases; bases outside gene matches: 10. Germline loops: CDR1 DFQATT, CDR2 SNEGSKA (reference sequence). The CDR3 runs to 19 residues. This chain's CDR3 is CSARVGLAGGRITYNEQFF. The CDR3 nucleotides read TGCAGTGCTAGAGTAGGACTAGCGGGGGGCCGAATTACCTACAATGAGCAGTTCTTC.

This clonotype was picked up a small number of times. CDR3 sequence: CASSQGWQPDGYTF. The CDR3 nucleotides read TGTGCCAGCAGCCAGGGGTGGCAACCAGATGGCTACACCTTC. The rearrangement uses TRBV11-2 and TRBJ1-2, with a weak D call TRBD1 (6 bases). Per germline, CDR1 SGHAT and CDR2 FQNNGV. The CDR3 is made up of 14 amino acids. V lost 5 bases, J lost 6 bases, and 16 bases lay in between.

This rearrangement joins TRBV20-1 to TRBJ1-5; unclear D gene. Germline CDR1 is DFQATT and CDR2 is SNEGSKA (reference sequence). This CDR3 has 15 amino acids. Trimming took off 5 bases at V and 0 bases at J, with 14 bases between the two ends. CDR3 coding DNA: TGCAGTGCTCCCCCACTCCCGTTTAGCAATCAGCCCCAGCATTTT. It is translated as CSAPPLPFSNQPQHF.

The rearrangement uses TRBV12-3 or TRBV12-4 and TRBJ2-6; maybe TRBD1 (5 bases). The CDR3 consists of 14 residues. With 6 bases removed from V and 2 bases from J, the gap between germline ends came to 8 bases. CDR3 sequence (DNA): TGTGCCAGCAGCCGACAGCCTGGGGCCAACGTCCTGACTTTC. It is translated as CASSRQPGANVLTF.

V and J are TRBV9 and TRBJ1-1; D is unclear. This CDR3 spans 14 amino acids. Germline CDR1 SGDLS, CDR2 YYNGEE. Trimming removed 0 bases at V and 1 base at J, with 7 bases between. CDR3 region: CASSVVYPNTEAFF. In DNA form, the CDR3 reads TGTGCCAGCAGCGTAGTTTACCCGAACACTGAAGCTTTCTTT. The variable domain in full, completed from reference TRBV9 and TRBJ1-1, reads DSGVTQTPKHLITATGQRVTLRCSPRSGDLSVYWYQQSLDQGLQFLIQYYNGEERAKGNILERFSAQQFPDLHSELNLSSLELGDSALYFCASSVVYPNTEAFFGQGTRLTVV.

This clonotype has just a few counts. V and J are TRBV20-1 and TRBJ1-6; 7 nucleotides line up with TRBD1. This CDR3 has 15 amino acids. The ends lost 4 bases at V and 4 bases at J; junction bases unmatched: 7. Germline V gives CDR1 DFQATT, CDR2 SNEGSKA (reference sequence). The CDR3 nucleotides are TGCAGTGCTACCCCAGAACAGGGGTATAATTCACCCCTCCACTTT. It yields the protein CSATPEQGYNSPLHF.

As concerns this clonotype: A read error may account for a junction end that differs from germline. The chain carries TRBV7-8 and TRBJ1-1, with 10 positions matching TRBD1. Germline loops: CDR1 SGHVS, CDR2 FQNEAQ. The CDR3 has 14 residues. CDR3 residues: CVSSLGQGVPEAFF. The CDR3, as DNA: TGTGTCAGCAGCCTCGGACAGGGGGTACCAGAAGCTTTCTTT. The variable domain in full, completed from reference TRBV7-8 and TRBJ1-1, reads GAGVSQSPRYKVAKRGQDVALRCDPISGHVSLFWYQQALGQGPEFLTYFQNEAQLDKSGLPSDRFFAERPEGSVSTLKIQRTQQEDSAVYLCVSSLGQGVPEAFFGQGTRLTVV.

The chain carries TRBV4-2 and TRBJ1-2, with 8 bases that match TRBD1. V lost 0 bases, J lost 4 bases, and 1 base stayed unmatched. The length of the CDR3 is 14 residues. CDR1 LGHNA and CDR2 YNFKEQ come from the germline V gene. This chain's CDR3 is CASSQEQGVYGYTF. The DNA of the CDR3 is TGTGCCAGCAGCCAAGAACAGGGGGTCTATGGCTACACCTTC.

The CDR3 sequence is CASSLSRAALGVANYGYTF. For the CDR3, the DNA is TGTGCCAGCAGCTTAAGCCGTGCGGCTCTTGGTGTCGCTAACTATGGCTACACCTTC. J is TRBJ1-2 and V is TRBV7-2; D not certain. V was clipped by 2 bases and J by 0 bases, with 22 bases between them. Germline V lookup: CDR1 SGHTA, CDR2 FQGNSA. CDR3 size: 19 residues.

The sample holds a few counts of this clonotype. This chain joins TRBV7-8 and TRBJ2-1; D may correspond to TRBD1 or TRBD2 (6 bases each). This CDR3 spans 19 amino acids. CDR1 is SGHVS, CDR2 FQNEAQ, per germline. With 7 bases removed from V and 4 bases from J, the gap between germline ends came to 29 bases. CDR3 nucleotides: TGTGCCAGCATACGGGGGACGGGTTCATCAGGGGACGGTTACAATGAGCAGTTCTTC. Amino acid sequence: CASIRGTGSSGDGYNEQFF.